These 25 T cell receptor beta chains came from one sample sequenced in a study of blood T cell repertoires in COVID-19. Method: immunoSEQ multiplex PCR; TCRdb's copy keeps in-frame clones and lacks some. There are 110,000 to 150,000 clones in the sample; roughly 87% occur only once, and 1.8% lies in the top ten. Sequencing was done on a sample of peripheral blood. All receptors come from a man aged 70-80 years with acute or convalescent COVID-19.

The chain combines TRBV28 with TRBJ2-5; D ambiguous. Germline lookup yields CDR1 MDHEN and CDR2 SYDVKM. The CDR3 spans 14 residues. Trimming took off 4 bases at V and 5 bases at J, with 14 bases between the two ends. The CDR3: CASSSASLVETQYF. CDR3 DNA sequence: TGTGCCAGCAGTTCAGCGAGCCTAGTTGAGACCCAGTACTTC.

In nucleotides, the CDR3 is TGTGCCAGCAGTGAAGGTATCTCTTCAGGGGCTGGAGAAAAACTGTTTTTT. Residues: CASSEGISSGAGEKLFF. The chain combines TRBV6-1 with TRBJ1-4; D might be TRBD1 (6 bases). The ends were cut back, 1 base at V and 8 bases at J, with 20 bases in the middle. Germline values: CDR1 MNHNS, CDR2 SASEGT. The CDR3 runs 17 residues.

This chain connects TRBV6-1 to TRBJ2-1; 12 bases map to TRBD2. This CDR3 region has 17 residues. Germline V gene data show CDR1 as MNHNS and CDR2 as SASEGT. The J segment lost 9 bases and the V segment lost 3 bases, leaving 12 bases of the junction unmatched. This CDR3 reads CASSETVQLAGGVEQFF. Here the CDR3 DNA reads TGTGCCAGCAGTGAGACCGTACAGCTAGCGGGGGGGGTTGAGCAGTTCTTC.

The chain carries TRBV5-6 and TRBJ2-5; TRBD2 aligns across 7 bases. Germline lookup yields CDR1 SGHDT and CDR2 YYEEEE. This CDR3 comprises 15 residues. The trim removed 4 bases at V and 4 bases at J, leaving 10 bases unmatched. The CDR3 bases are TGTGCCAGCAGCCCCCGTGCGGGAGTAGGAGAGACCCAGTACTTC. It specifies CASSPRAGVGETQYF.

This clone has more than one count but fewer than ten. V usage is TRBV3-1 (or the pseudogene TRBV3-2) and J usage is TRBJ1-2, with D possibly being TRBD1 (5 bases). The CDR3 is 15 amino acids. V dropped 0 bases and J dropped 5 bases, with 13 bases sitting between them. CDR1 and CDR2 (germline): LGHDT, YNNKEL (reference sequence). In nucleotides, the CDR3 is TGTGCCAGCAGCCAAGATTCATCAGGGTGGTATGGCTACACCTTC. Its protein product is CASSQDSSGWYGYTF.

V usage is TRBV7-9 and J usage is TRBJ1-5; D might be TRBD1 (5 bases). Germline CDR1 SEHNR, CDR2 FQNEAQ (reference sequence). The CDR3 is 13 residues long. The V end was cut by 5 bases, the J end by 6 bases, with 11 bases between. CDR3 nucleotide sequence: TGTGCCAGCAGCGTCGGGACTTTTCAGCCCCAGCATTTT. Its protein product is CASSVGTFQPQHF.

The chain couples TRBV2 to TRBJ2-7, with D maybe TRBD1 (6 bases). This CDR3 comprises 14 residues. The germline V and J ends were trimmed by 5 bases and 6 bases, with 17 bases remaining between them. Per germline, CDR1 SNHLY and CDR2 FYNNEI. The CDR3 protein is CASSSSQGVLEQYF. Here the CDR3 DNA reads TGTGCCAGCAGTAGTTCACAGGGTGTCCTCGAGCAGTACTTC.

The chain is built from TRBV3-1 (or the pseudogene TRBV3-2) and TRBJ1-2; 9 bases are a match to TRBD1. V was pared by 4 bases and J by 4 bases, with 7 bases of the junction left unmatched. The CDR3 extends over 15 amino acids. Germline assignment: CDR1 LGHDT and CDR2 YNNKEL (reference sequence). Here the CDR3 reads CASSPQQGARYGYTF. CDR3 nucleotide sequence: TGTGCCAGCAGCCCGCAACAGGGGGCGCGCTATGGCTACACCTTC.

The table lists this clone with a few counts. CDR3 sequence (DNA): TGTGCCAGCAGTGAGCCGGGACAGCCGACCGAGCAGTACTTC. It translates to CASSEPGQPTEQYF. The J gene is TRBJ2-7, the V gene TRBV6-1, with TRBD1 identical over 7 bases. The V gene's germline CDR1 is MNHNS and CDR2 SASEGT. CDR3 length equals 14 residues. Germline trimming cut 3 bases from V and 6 bases from J; bases unmatched to any gene: 8.

The V gene is TRBV7-9, the J gene TRBJ1-5, with 10 bases matching TRBD1. The ends lost 4 bases at V and 2 bases at J; junction bases unmatched: 5. Germline V lookup: CDR1 SEHNR, CDR2 FQNEAQ (reference sequence). The CDR3 extends over 16 amino acids. CDR3 bases: TGTGCCAGCAGCTGGGCCGGGACAGGGGGCAATCAGCCCCAGCATTTT. Its protein is CASSWAGTGGNQPQHF.

V and J are TRBV6-5 and TRBJ2-7; 8 nucleotides line up with TRBD1. With 2 bases clipped from V and 4 bases from J, the junction kept 4 bases outside the gene matches. The CDR3 covers 14 residues. Germline CDR1 reads MNHEY; CDR2 reads SVGAGI. CDR3 nucleotide sequence: TGTGCCAGCAGTTACCTGGACAGGGATTACGAGCAGTACTTC. The encoded protein is CASSYLDRDYEQYF.

This chain connects TRBV28 to TRBJ1-5; D perhaps matches TRBD1 (6 bases). V gave up 6 bases and J gave up 3 bases, with 15 bases separating them. The CDR3 loop spans 15 amino acids. Germline CDR1 is MDHEN and CDR2 is SYDVKM. CDR3 sequence (DNA): TGTGCCAGCAGGTCCGGGACAAATGACAATCAGCCCCAGCATTTT. Translating it yields CASRSGTNDNQPQHF.

This clone was found a few times. The V call is TRBV3-1 (or the pseudogene TRBV3-2), the J call TRBJ2-3, with TRBD2 as a possible D gene (6 bases). V was cut by 0 bases and J by 4 bases, with 11 bases left in between. Per germline, CDR1 LGHDT and CDR2 YNNKEL (reference sequence). CDR3 length: 15 residues. The CDR3 region is CASSQDRSGPDTQYF. CDR3 DNA sequence: TGTGCCAGCAGCCAAGATCGTAGCGGCCCAGATACGCAGTATTTT.

The chain combines TRBV9 with TRBJ2-3; a possible D gene is TRBD1 (5 bases). V was trimmed by 0 bases and J by 0 bases, leaving 8 bases between them. Germline V CDR1 and CDR2: SGDLS, YYNGEE. This CDR3 spans 15 amino acids. The CDR3 spells CASSVEGVSTDTQYF. For the CDR3, the DNA is TGTGCCAGCAGCGTAGAAGGGGTGAGCACAGATACGCAGTATTTT.

This chain joins TRBV21-1 and TRBJ1-3. TRBV21-1 is recorded as a pseudogene. The CDR3 covers 16 residues. CDR3 sequence reads: CASSKGGINSGNTIYF. The CDR3 DNA is TGTGCCAGCAGCAAAGGAGGGATAAACTCTGGAAACACCATATATTTT.

The chain is built from TRBV21-1 and TRBJ2-5; the D call of TRBD1 is as the table states it, not checked on the DNA. TRBV21-1 is given as a pseudogene. The CDR3 has 12 residues. The CDR3: CANGTGELAQYF. The DNA of the CDR3 is TGTGCCAACGGGACAGGGGAGCTGGCCCAGTACTTC.

This clone was seen just once. The chain recombines TRBV2 with TRBJ2-2; 8 bases align to TRBD2. The CDR3 loop spans 14 amino acids. Germline V gene sequence: CDR1 SNHLY, CDR2 FYNNEI. Trimming at V came to 5 bases and at J to 6 bases, leaving 5 bases not matched to a gene. The CDR3 reads CASSLGLEAGELFF. CDR3 nucleotides: TGTGCCAGCAGTTTGGGACTAGAGGCCGGGGAGCTGTTTTTT. The whole variable domain, filled in from reference TRBV2 and TRBJ2-2, reads EPEVTQTPSHQVTQMGQEVILRCVPISNHLYFYWYRQILGQKVEFLVSFYNNEISEKSEIFDDQFSVERPDGSNFTLKIRSTKLEDSAMYFCASSLGLEAGELFFGEGSRLTVL.

This chain joins TRBV7-8 and TRBJ1-3, with a weak D call TRBD1 (5 bases). Looked up from germline, CDR1 is SGHVS and CDR2 is FQNEAQ. This CDR3 spans 15 amino acids. V lost 3 bases and J lost 3, with 12 bases in between. CDR3 sequence: CASSFRPGNGNTIYF. CDR3 sequence (DNA): TGTGCCAGCAGCTTCCGACCAGGGAATGGAAACACCATATATTTT.

The chain is built from TRBV29-1 and TRBJ2-5; 7 nucleotides line up with TRBD2. The CDR3 covers 12 residues. The germline V gene has CDR1 SQVTM and CDR2 ANQGSEA. V lost 4 bases, J lost 5 bases, and 4 bases stayed unmatched. The CDR3 DNA is TGCAGCGTTGGTGGGGGGGAGGAGACCCAGTACTTC. It codes for CSVGGGEETQYF.

V usage is TRBV7-2 and J usage is TRBJ2-4, with D perhaps matching TRBD1 (6 bases). This CDR3 contains 14 residues. Germline values: CDR1 SGHTA, CDR2 FQGNSA. V shed 3 bases and J shed 0 bases, with 6 bases lying between them. This CDR3 reads CASSFRGAKNIQYF. CDR3 sequence (DNA): TGTGCCAGCAGCTTCAGGGGAGCCAAAAACATTCAGTACTTC.

This clone was seen only a few times. The chain has TRBV3-1 (or the pseudogene TRBV3-2) and TRBJ1-2; the match to TRBD1 covers 7 bases. The germline V gene encodes CDR1 LGHDT and CDR2 YNNKEL (reference sequence). Trimming took 3 bases from V and 5 from J; bases not matched to a gene: 6. The length of the CDR3 is 14 residues. CDR3 residues: CASSQGTVNYGYTF. CDR3 nucleotides: TGTGCCAGCAGCCAGGGGACAGTAAATTATGGCTACACCTTC.

A remark on this clone: Different DNA sequences within this sample yield the same CDR3. This chain links TRBV18 with TRBJ2-2; TRBD1 matches at 8 bases. CDR3 length: 14 amino acids. CDR1 and CDR2 (germline): KGHSH, LQKENI. The ends lost 2 bases at V and 5 bases at J; junction bases unmatched: 1. The CDR3 nucleotides are TGTGCCAGCTCACCAACAGGGGGGACCGGGGAGCTGTTTTTT. Encoded protein: CASSPTGGTGELFF.

V is TRBV12-3 or TRBV12-4 and J is TRBJ2-1; tentatively, D is TRBD2 (5 bases). Trimming removed 5 bases from V and 7 bases from J, with 9 bases in between. This CDR3 has 12 amino acids. CDR3 loop: CASSPSQNEQFF. CDR3 nucleotide sequence: TGTGCCAGCAGTCCTAGCCAGAATGAGCAGTTCTTC.

V is TRBV5-4 and J is TRBJ2-4, with TRBD2 as a possible D gene (7 bases). This CDR3 comprises 15 residues. V lost 1 base, J lost 6 bases, and 14 bases lay in between. In germline, CDR1 is SGHNT, CDR2 YYREEE (reference sequence). The CDR3 reads CASSLLGGLTNIQYF. DNA for the CDR3: TGTGCCAGCAGCTTGTTGGGGGGGCTTACAAACATTCAGTACTTC.

The chain employs TRBV6-6 and TRBJ1-5; TRBD1 matches 10 bases. This CDR3 spans 14 amino acids. J was trimmed by 6 bases and V by 6 bases; bases with no gene match: 5. CDR1 and CDR2 from the germline V gene are MNHNY and SVGAGI (reference sequence). The CDR3 region has the DNA TGTGCCAGCAGACGAGGACAGGGGGGTCAGCCCCAGCATTTT. Translating gives CASRRGQGGQPQHF.